A single sample is the source of the 9 T cell receptor beta chains below, sequenced in a study of cytomegalovirus exposure and HLA in healthy donors. PCR employed 60 Vbeta and 13 Jbeta primers. The table came from immunoSEQ multiplex PCR; TCRdb's copy has only in-frame clones and leaves some out. Counted here are around 150,000 clones, roughly 80% occurring once; the ten biggest clones make up 1.5% to 2%. The sample taken for sequencing was PBMCs. These receptors originate from a middle-aged woman in good health and CMV-seronegative.

This chain uses TRBV5-4 with TRBJ1-2, with a possible D match to TRBD1 (5 bases). CDR1 is SGHNT and CDR2 is YYREEE in the germline V gene (reference sequence). Trimming removed 2 bases at V and 6 bases at J, with 14 bases between. The CDR3 extends over 14 amino acids. The CDR3 DNA sequence: TGTGCCAGCAGCTTCTTCTTAGGGGCGGATGGCTACACCTTC. This gives the protein CASSFFLGADGYTF.

This clone was picked up one time. The V gene is TRBV20-1, the J gene TRBJ2-1; D perhaps matches TRBD2 (5 bases). The CDR3 is 11 amino acids. V was pared by 4 bases and J by 15 bases, with 16 bases between. The germline V gene has CDR1 DFQATT and CDR2 SNEGSKA (reference sequence). The CDR3 region is CSANFEGGGFF. CDR3 nucleotides: TGCAGTGCTAATTTTGAGGGCGGTGGGTTCTTC.

The gene calls are TRBV4-1 and TRBJ2-7; D not resolved. Looked up from germline, CDR1 is MGHRA and CDR2 is YSYEKL. Deletions cut 2 bases from V and 6 bases from J, with 14 bases between. The CDR3 is 14 amino acids. The DNA for the CDR3 is TGCGCCAGCAGCCAATCCTCCTCCCACTGCGAGCAGTACTTC. Protein: CASSQSSSHCEQYF.

This chain connects TRBV13 to TRBJ2-5; 7 bases map to TRBD1. This CDR3 comprises 14 residues. J gave up 4 bases and V 4 bases, and 6 bases lay outside the gene matches. Germline V gene lookup returns CDR1 PRHDT and CDR2 FYEKMQ (reference sequence). The CDR3 DNA sequence: TGTGCCAGCAGCTCGGGACAGAGCTTAGAGACCCAGTACTTC. It encodes CASSSGQSLETQYF. The full variable domain, rest sourced from reference TRBV13 and TRBJ2-5, is AAGVIQSPRHLIKEKRETATLKCYPIPRHDTVYWYQQGPGQDPQFLISFYEKMQSDKGSIPDRFSAQQFSDYHSELNMSSLELGDSALYFCASSSGQSLETQYFGPGTRLLVL.

The chain has TRBV11-2 and TRBJ1-2, with TRBD1 matching over 9 bases. This CDR3 comprises 13 residues. V shed 4 bases and J 5 bases; nucleotides not matched to a gene: 2. Germline assignment: CDR1 SGHAT and CDR2 FQNNGV. CDR3 sequence reads: CASSYDRGYGYTF. The CDR3 coding sequence is TGTGCCAGCAGCTATGACAGGGGGTATGGCTACACCTTC.

The chain employs TRBV19 and TRBJ1-5; 7 bases line up with TRBD1. Trimming took 6 bases from V and 5 from J; bases not matched to a gene: 10. From germline, CDR1 is LNHDA and CDR2 SQIVND (reference sequence). This CDR3 spans 15 amino acids. The CDR3 region is CASRIGQVWDQPQHF. CDR3 coding DNA: TGTGCCAGTAGGATTGGACAGGTATGGGATCAGCCCCAGCATTTT. The full variable domain, in which reference TRBV19 and TRBJ1-5 provide the parts outside the CDR3, is DGGITQSPKYLFRKEGQNVTLSCEQNLNHDAMYWYRQDPGQGLRLIYYSQIVNDFQKGDIAEGYSVSREKKESFPLTVTSAQKNPTAFYLCASRIGQVWDQPQHFGDGTRLSIL.

The rearrangement uses TRBV19 and TRBJ1-5; D gene uncertain. The CDR3 is 13 residues long. CDR1 is LNHDA, CDR2 SQIVND, per germline (reference sequence). Trimming shortened V by 5 bases and J by 4 bases, and 9 bases separated the two germline ends. CDR3 loop: CASSLSGNQPQHF. In DNA, the CDR3 is TGTGCCAGTAGTCTTTCAGGTAATCAGCCCCAGCATTTT.

The genes are TRBV28 and TRBJ2-3; 8 bases line up with TRBD2. Trimming took 6 bases from V and 2 from J; bases not matched to a gene: 13. Germline loops: CDR1 MDHEN, CDR2 SYDVKM. This CDR3 has 17 residues. The CDR3 DNA reads as TGTGCCAGCAGGGGGCAGGGGCTAGCGGGTTACACAGATACGCAGTATTTT. Protein: CASRGQGLAGYTDTQYF.

The rearrangement links TRBV10-3 to TRBJ2-3; 8 nucleotides align to TRBD1. The V and J ends lost 5 bases and 6 bases, in that order; junction bases with no gene match: 4. The germline gives CDR1 ENHRY, CDR2 SYGVKD. This CDR3 contains 13 residues. The CDR3 DNA is TGTGCCATCAGTAAGACAGGGGTTGATACGCAGTATTTT. Protein sequence: CAISKTGVDTQYF.